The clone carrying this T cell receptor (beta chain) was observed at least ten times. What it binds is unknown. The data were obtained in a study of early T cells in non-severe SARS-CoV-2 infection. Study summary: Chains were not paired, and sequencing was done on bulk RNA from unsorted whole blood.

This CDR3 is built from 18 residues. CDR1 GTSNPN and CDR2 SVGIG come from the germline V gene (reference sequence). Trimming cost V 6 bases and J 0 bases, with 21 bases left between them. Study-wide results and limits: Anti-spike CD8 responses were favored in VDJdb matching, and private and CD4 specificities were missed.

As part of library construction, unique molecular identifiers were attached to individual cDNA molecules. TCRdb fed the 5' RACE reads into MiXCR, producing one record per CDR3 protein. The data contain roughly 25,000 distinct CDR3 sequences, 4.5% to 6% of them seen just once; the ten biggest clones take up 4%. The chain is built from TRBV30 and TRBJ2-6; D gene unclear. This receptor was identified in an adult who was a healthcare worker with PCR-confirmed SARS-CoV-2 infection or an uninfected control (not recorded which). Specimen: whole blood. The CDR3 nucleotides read TGTGCCTGCCTAAATCTGTACAGCGTCAGCTCTGGGGCCAACGTCCTGACTTTC. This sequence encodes CACLNLYSVSSGANVLTF.